A single sample gave rise to the 24 T cell receptor beta chains below, sequenced in a study of CD4 T cells in relation to SARS-CoV-2 and coronaviruses. Before the COVID-19 pandemic, during about 2011-2019, CD4+ T cells were taken from unexposed donors. CD4+ T cells were isolated from the cells after more than 8 days of culture. The table came from immunoSEQ multiplex PCR; TCRdb's copy has only in-frame clones and leaves some out. The table has under 25,000 clones, approximately 80% seen once. These receptors' targets are unknown. The sample comprised CD4+ T cells from PBMCs, cultured in vitro. These receptors originate from a human donor in good health.

The chain joins TRBV3-1 (or the pseudogene TRBV3-2) to TRBJ1-4; D possibly corresponds to TRBD1 (6 bases). The CDR3 length is 13 residues. CDR1 and CDR2 from the germline V gene are LGHDT and YNNKEL (reference sequence). V was clipped by 1 base and J by 10 bases, with 10 bases between them. DNA of the CDR3: TGTGCCAGCAGCCAAGCGGAGGGGGGAAAACTGTTTTTT. This gives the protein CASSQAEGGKLFF.

The V call is TRBV2, the J call TRBJ1-5; no clear D. Germline V gives CDR1 SNHLY, CDR2 FYNNEI. This CDR3 has 14 amino acids. V lost 1 base, J lost 6 bases, and 10 bases lay in between. CDR3: CASSEDGRVQPQHF. In DNA form, the CDR3 reads TGTGCCAGCAGTGAAGACGGGCGCGTTCAGCCCCAGCATTTT.

The chain employs TRBV19 and TRBJ1-5, with D possibly being TRBD1 (5 bases). Germline loops: CDR1 LNHDA, CDR2 SQIVND (reference sequence). V was pared by 7 bases and J by 2 bases, with 18 bases between. The CDR3 sequence is 16 residues long. The CDR3 loop reads CASTYSGVGGNQPQHF. The DNA for the CDR3 is TGTGCCAGTACCTACTCGGGGGTAGGAGGCAATCAGCCCCAGCATTTT.

The CDR3 loop reads CAWSNRGGNQPQHF. The CDR3 bases are TGTGCCTGGAGTAATAGGGGTGGGAATCAGCCCCAGCATTTT. The chain links TRBV30 to TRBJ1-5, with D perhaps matching TRBD1 (5 bases). V was cut by 2 bases and J by 4 bases, with 12 bases left in between. Germline V CDR1 and CDR2: GTSNPN, SVGIG (reference sequence). This CDR3 has 14 residues.

In DNA form, the CDR3 reads TGTGCTAGTGGCTTGCCTTCCGGAGAGACCCAGTACTTC. Its translation is CASGLPSGETQYF. The J gene is TRBJ2-5, the V gene TRBV12-5; D unclear. Trimming took 6 bases from V and 4 from J, leaving 12 bases between them. CDR3 length: 13 amino acids. Germline V lookup: CDR1 LGHNT, CDR2 FRNRAP.

This clone has just a few counts. This sequence joins TRBV4-1 and TRBJ2-7; D perhaps matches TRBD2 (5 bases). The CDR3 totals 15 residues. V gave up 0 bases and J gave up 3 bases, with 12 bases separating them. Germline CDR1 is MGHRA and CDR2 is YSYEKL. The CDR3 nucleotides read TGCGCCAGCAGCCAAGAGCTAGCTGGGGTCTACGAGCAGTACTTC. As protein: CASSQELAGVYEQYF.

The chain couples TRBV23-1 to TRBJ1-6; D is perhaps TRBD1 (5 bases). TRBV23-1 is flagged as an ORF with uncertain function. Trimming removed 3 bases from V and 10 bases from J, with 22 bases in between. The CDR3 contains 17 residues. The CDR3 sequence: CASSHARGALGWSPLHF. CDR3 coding DNA: TGCGCCAGCAGTCACGCCCGAGGGGCCCTCGGTTGGTCACCCCTCCACTTT.

The rearrangement joins TRBV5-1 to TRBJ2-1; a weak D match, TRBD2 (6 bases). CDR3 length equals 15 residues. V was trimmed by 0 bases and J by 4 bases, leaving 11 bases between them. Germline V gene lookup returns CDR1 SGHRS and CDR2 YFSETQ. The chain's CDR3 is CASSLAAGYYNEQFF. Written as DNA, the CDR3 is TGCGCCAGCAGCTTGGCCGCGGGATATTACAATGAGCAGTTCTTC.

This chain joins TRBV21-1 and TRBJ1-5. TRBV21-1 is shown as a pseudogene. This CDR3 has 17 amino acids. CDR3 protein: CASSKRGQPSSNQPQHF. CDR3 coding DNA: TGTGCCAGCAGCAAACGGGGGCAGCCTTCTAGCAATCAGCCCCAGCATTTT.

This clone was observed once. V is TRBV30 and J is TRBJ1-5, with D unresolved. This CDR3 has 16 amino acids. CDR1 is GTSNPN and CDR2 is SVGIG in the germline V gene (reference sequence). Trimming cost V 0 bases and J 0 bases, with 12 bases left between them. In DNA, the CDR3 is TGTGCCTGGAGTGTAGGTATGAGTTATAGCAATCAGCCCCAGCATTTT. The encoded protein is CAWSVGMSYSNQPQHF.

This rearrangement joins TRBV19 to TRBJ1-2; weak D call: TRBD1 (5 bases). CDR1 is LNHDA and CDR2 is SQIVND in the germline V gene (reference sequence). This CDR3 is built from 14 residues. V shed 7 bases and J shed 1 base, with 13 bases lying between them. The CDR3 protein is CASKETAHNYGYTF. CDR3 bases: TGTGCCAGTAAGGAGACAGCGCATAACTATGGCTACACCTTC.

This chain uses TRBV15 with TRBJ2-5; 7 nucleotides align to TRBD1. The CDR3 totals 15 residues. Unmatched junction bases numbered 7, after V lost 1 base and J lost 5 bases. Per the germline V gene, CDR1 is LNHNV and CDR2 is YYDKDF (reference sequence). CDR3 amino acids: CATSRGDSSWETQYF. The DNA for the CDR3 is TGTGCCACCAGCAGAGGGGACAGTTCGTGGGAGACCCAGTACTTC.

This clone showed up just a few times. The rearrangement uses TRBV3-1 (or the pseudogene TRBV3-2) and TRBJ1-5; D is undetermined. Germline loops: CDR1 LGHDT, CDR2 YNNKEL (reference sequence). The V and J ends lost 6 bases and 3 bases respectively, with 12 bases between them. This CDR3 is built from 14 residues. The CDR3: CASSLQRDNQPQHF. The CDR3 coding sequence is TGTGCCAGCAGTCTACAACGAGACAATCAGCCCCAGCATTTT.

This chain joins TRBV3-1 (or the pseudogene TRBV3-2) and TRBJ1-6; D not resolved. V shed 3 bases and J shed 8 bases, with 14 bases lying between them. The germline V gene has CDR1 LGHDT and CDR2 YNNKEL (reference sequence). CDR3 length: 15 residues. DNA of the CDR3: TGTGCCAGCAGCCAGATTAGGACGCCGGATTCACCCCTCCACTTT. Amino acids: CASSQIRTPDSPLHF.

This chain connects TRBV5-1 to TRBJ2-2; D is uncertain. The CDR3 length is 12 residues. Trimming pared 4 bases from V and 7 bases from J, leaving 8 bases between. Germline-derived CDR1 and CDR2 are SGHRS and YFSETQ. CDR3 amino acids: CASSLSGGELFF. As DNA, the CDR3 is TGCGCCAGCAGCCTTTCTGGCGGGGAGCTGTTTTTT.

The gene calls are TRBV6-6 and TRBJ1-5; a weak D match, TRBD1 (5 bases). CDR1 is MNHNY, CDR2 SVGAGI, per germline (reference sequence). CDR3 size: 13 residues. The V end lost 6 bases, the J end lost 4 bases, and 10 bases lay between the germline ends. Here the CDR3 reads CASRPRENQPQHF. CDR3 nucleotides: TGTGCCAGCAGACCCAGGGAGAATCAGCCCCAGCATTTT.

The rearrangement links TRBV6-1 to TRBJ2-2; D is perhaps TRBD2 (5 bases). The germline gives CDR1 MNHNS, CDR2 SASEGT. This CDR3 is 15 amino acids long. The V and J ends lost 3 bases and 6 bases respectively, with 14 bases between them. The CDR3 sequence: CASSDPSGLAGELFF. In DNA, the CDR3 is TGTGCCAGCAGTGACCCAAGCGGTCTGGCCGGGGAGCTGTTTTTT.

This clone was observed once. The V call is TRBV27, the J call TRBJ2-3; possible D gene TRBD2, 5 bases. Germline V gives CDR1 MNHEY, CDR2 SMNVEV (reference sequence). CDR3 length equals 14 residues. V lost 7 bases and J lost 7, with 18 bases in between. The CDR3 sequence: CASNRDTTSYTQYF. In DNA form, the CDR3 reads TGTGCCAGCAACCGGGATACCACATCTTATACGCAGTATTTT.

The rearrangement joins TRBV7-9 to TRBJ2-3, with 7 bases matching TRBD2. With 1 base clipped from V and 0 bases from J, the junction kept 7 bases outside the gene matches. The CDR3 is 17 amino acids. CDR1 SEHNR and CDR2 FQNEAQ come from the germline V gene (reference sequence). The CDR3 loop is CASSLGWLAASTDTQYF. CDR3 DNA sequence: TGTGCCAGCAGCTTAGGTTGGCTAGCGGCTAGCACAGATACGCAGTATTTT.

V is TRBV2 and J is TRBJ2-2; 9 bases fit TRBD2. This CDR3 contains 15 residues. Germline assignment: CDR1 SNHLY and CDR2 FYNNEI. V gave up 1 base and J gave up 3 bases; unmatched junction bases: 0. The CDR3 DNA follows: TGTGCCAGCAGTGAAGGGACTAGCGACACCGGGGAGCTGTTTTTT. Protein product: CASSEGTSDTGELFF.

The V gene is TRBV2, the J gene TRBJ2-7; D not certain. CDR1 and CDR2 from the germline V gene are SNHLY and FYNNEI. This CDR3 spans 11 amino acids. Trimming took 0 bases from V and 9 from J, leaving 6 bases between them. CDR3 sequence: CASSEASRQYF. The CDR3 DNA reads as TGTGCCAGCAGTGAAGCCTCGCGGCAGTACTTC.

The rearrangement uses TRBV27 and TRBJ2-7, with 7 bases fitting TRBD1. The CDR3 spans 11 residues. V was clipped by 6 bases and J by 10 bases; unmatched bases: 6. CDR1 and CDR2 from the germline V gene are MNHEY and SMNVEV (reference sequence). CDR3 loop: CASRLRQGQYF. CDR3 in DNA: TGTGCCAGCAGACTAAGACAGGGACAGTACTTC.

The chain couples TRBV5-1 to TRBJ2-3; D gene unclear. The CDR3 covers 15 residues. Trimming left V 0 bases short and J 2 bases short, with 10 bases between. Germline V CDR1 and CDR2: SGHRS, YFSETQ. CDR3 nucleotide sequence: TGCGCCAGCAGCTTGGCCTCAGCGATCACAGATACGCAGTATTTT. It translates to CASSLASAITDTQYF.

The chain employs TRBV5-1 and TRBJ2-6, with D possibly matching TRBD2 (5 bases). Trimming stripped 1 base from V and 0 bases from J, with 11 bases between. The CDR3 is made up of 17 amino acids. Per the germline V gene, CDR1 is SGHRS and CDR2 is YFSETQ. In nucleotides, the CDR3 is TGCGCCAGCAGCTTGATGACGGGAAGCTCTGGGGCCAACGTCCTGACTTTC. Translation: CASSLMTGSSGANVLTF.